This passage covers 28 T cell receptor beta chains from one sample sequenced in a study of blood T cell repertoires in COVID-19. The assay was immunoSEQ multiplex PCR, and TCRdb's table has in-frame clones only and misses some. The data hold about 280,000 clones, with approximately 88% observed a single time. The sample comprised peripheral blood. The receptors stem from a man aged 50-59 years with acute or convalescent COVID-19.

The V call is TRBV19, the J call TRBJ1-2; tentative D call: TRBD1 (5 bases). Trimming shortened V by 7 bases and J by 4 bases, and 13 bases separated the two germline ends. The CDR3 sequence is 13 residues long. Per germline, CDR1 LNHDA and CDR2 SQIVND (reference sequence). This chain's CDR3 is CASNQGASYGYTF. The DNA of the CDR3 is TGTGCCAGTAATCAAGGGGCGAGCTATGGCTACACCTTC.

This chain connects TRBV5-1 to TRBJ1-4; the D gene is possibly TRBD1 (6 bases). The CDR3 contains 17 residues. V dropped 7 bases and J dropped 4 bases, with 23 bases sitting between them. Germline loops: CDR1 SGHRS, CDR2 YFSETQ. The CDR3 region is CASCRGDTSVGNEKLFF. CDR3 in DNA: TGCGCCAGCTGTCGGGGGGACACCTCTGTAGGTAATGAAAAACTGTTTTTT.

V is TRBV5-1 and J is TRBJ2-7, with D perhaps TRBD2 (6 bases). V was clipped by 0 bases and J by 9 bases, with 10 bases between them. Germline-derived CDR1 and CDR2 are SGHRS and YFSETQ. The CDR3 length is 12 residues. The DNA of the CDR3 is TGCGCCAGCAGCTTGGAGCCGGGACTGCAGTACTTC. Its translation is CASSLEPGLQYF. Drawing the rest from reference TRBV5-1 and TRBJ2-7, the complete variable domain is KAGVTQTPRYLIKTRGQQVTLSCSPISGHRSVSWYQQTPGQGLQFLFEYFSETQRNKGNFPGRFSGRQFSNSRSEMNVSTLELGDSALYLCASSLEPGLQYFGPGTRLTVT.

V usage is TRBV2 and J usage is TRBJ2-1; D gene ambiguous. There are 12 residues in the CDR3. V was trimmed by 1 base and J by 10 bases, leaving 8 bases between them. Germline loops: CDR1 SNHLY, CDR2 FYNNEI. The DNA for the CDR3 is TGTGCCAGCAGTGAAGGGGTGGGCGAGCAGTTCTTC. As protein: CASSEGVGEQFF.

J is TRBJ2-7 and V is TRBV4-2, with D tentatively TRBD1 (6 bases). The ends were cut back, 0 bases at V and 7 bases at J, with 22 bases in the middle. There are 17 residues in the CDR3. Germline CDR1 and CDR2: LGHNA and YNFKEQ. CDR3 protein: CASSQDWGQVAVREQYF. For the CDR3, the DNA is TGTGCCAGCAGCCAAGATTGGGGGCAGGTTGCGGTGCGGGAGCAGTACTTC.

This clone was detected once. This chain connects TRBV2 to TRBJ2-7; TRBD2 aligns across 7 bases. The CDR3 is made up of 15 amino acids. The trim removed 5 bases at V and 1 base at J, leaving 8 bases unmatched. CDR1 and CDR2 (germline): SNHLY, FYNNEI. CDR3 protein: CASSSGTTRSYEQYF. The CDR3 bases are TGTGCCAGCAGTTCCGGGACTACCCGTTCCTACGAGCAGTACTTC.

In this sample, this clone turned up once. At one end the junction does not follow the germline gene, possibly because of a read error. DNA of the CDR3: TGTGCCAGCAGCTTACCCCCCTCGGGTTCGTTGCATTTT. It specifies CASSLPPSGSLHF. The chain is built from TRBV7-3 and TRBJ2-3; no definite D call. The CDR3 is 13 residues long. Germline V gene sequence: CDR1 SGHTA, CDR2 FQGTGA.

To note about this clone: At the DNA level, this CDR3 is encoded by other sequences in the same sample as well. The chain is built from TRBV5-4 and TRBJ2-5; 15 bases map to TRBD2. CDR1 and CDR2 (germline): SGHNT, YYREEE (reference sequence). Losses at the gene ends were 4 bases for V and 3 bases for J; bases not matched to a gene: 7. CDR3 length equals 17 residues. For the CDR3, the DNA is TGTGCCAGCAGCCCGGGACTAGCGGGGGGTCCAGAAGAGACCCAGTACTTC. Its protein product is CASSPGLAGGPEETQYF.

The chain links TRBV11-3 to TRBJ1-1; no clear D gene. Germline-derived CDR1 and CDR2 are SGHNT and YENEEA. There are 14 residues in the CDR3. V was trimmed by 2 bases and J by 4 bases, leaving 11 bases between them. CDR3 amino acids: CASSLNSGSTEAFF. CDR3 DNA: TGTGCCAGCAGCTTAAATTCGGGGAGCACTGAAGCTTTCTTT.

V is TRBV4-2 and J is TRBJ1-2, with 7 bases identical to TRBD1. Germline values: CDR1 LGHNA, CDR2 YNFKEQ. V shed 4 bases, J shed 8 bases, and the junction held 19 bases outside the gene matches. The CDR3 runs 17 residues. The CDR3 region is CASSPSSETGKLGGYTF. In nucleotides, the CDR3 is TGTGCCAGCAGCCCGTCGTCCGAGACAGGGAAATTGGGGGGCTACACCTTC.

Note on this clone: Other DNA sequences in the same sample also yield this CDR3. The genes are TRBV9 and TRBJ1-2, with 9 bases that match TRBD1. The CDR3 length is 12 residues. With 2 bases clipped from V and 7 bases from J, the junction kept 0 bases outside the gene matches. Per germline, CDR1 SGDLS and CDR2 YYNGEE. The CDR3 reads CASSVDRGGYTF. In nucleotides, the CDR3 is TGTGCCAGCAGCGTGGACAGGGGTGGCTACACCTTC.

The genes are TRBV27 and TRBJ2-7, with D perhaps matching TRBD2 (6 bases). Trimming cost V 1 base and J 3 bases, with 13 bases left between them. The CDR3 spans 15 residues. CDR1 is MNHEY, CDR2 SMNVEV, per germline (reference sequence). CDR3 bases: TGTGCCAGCAGTTTATGGGTCGGGGGAAACTACGAGCAGTACTTC. Its translation: CASSLWVGGNYEQYF.

CDR3 bases: TGTGCCAGCAGTTCTGGACAGGGGGCTCTAGGGCAGTTCTTC. The encoded protein is CASSSGQGALGQFF. The chain uses TRBV6-5 and TRBJ2-1; 11 bases align to TRBD1. Unmatched junction bases numbered 8, after V lost 4 bases and J lost 12 bases. CDR3 length: 14 residues. The V gene's germline CDR1 is MNHEY and CDR2 SVGAGI.

This clone has more than one count but fewer than ten. This chain uses TRBV29-1 with TRBJ2-5; 9 bases match TRBD1. The V and J ends lost 0 bases and 1 base, in that order; junction bases with no gene match: 6. This CDR3 region has 16 residues. In germline, CDR1 is SQVTM, CDR2 ANQGSEA. DNA of the CDR3: TGCAGCGTTGAAGATCTTTTGGACAGGGGCCAAGAGACCCAGTACTTC. It translates to CSVEDLLDRGQETQYF.

This clone was seen a few times. The chain combines TRBV14 with TRBJ2-2; D is unclear. V lost 2 bases and J 5 bases, leaving 12 bases between the germline ends. Germline values: CDR1 SGHDN, CDR2 FVKESK. This CDR3 region has 15 residues. The CDR3 nucleotides read TGTGCCAGCAGCCAAAATCGCGCTTTGACCGGGGAGCTGTTTTTT. This encodes CASSQNRALTGELFF.

This clone was counted between two and nine times. This chain links TRBV7-5 with TRBJ1-1; TRBD1 reflects the table's D call only, with no check against the DNA. TRBV7-5 is designated a pseudogene. The CDR3 is made up of 16 amino acids. The DNA for the CDR3 is TGTGCCAGAAGCTTAGTGCCGGGACAGCAAAACACTGAAGCTTTCTTT. This translates into CARSLVPGQQNTEAFF.

The chain is built from TRBV30 and TRBJ1-5, with unresolved D. The CDR3 totals 14 residues. Per germline, CDR1 GTSNPN and CDR2 SVGIG (reference sequence). V lost 0 bases and J 3 bases, leaving 9 bases between the germline ends. As DNA, the CDR3 is TGTGCCTGGAGTGTACAGACCCCCAATCAGCCCCAGCATTTT. Translating it yields CAWSVQTPNQPQHF. The variable domain in full, completed from reference TRBV30 and TRBJ1-5, reads SQTIHQWPATLVQPVGSPLSLECTVEGTSNPNLYWYRQAAGRGLQLLFYSVGIGQISSEVPQNLSASRPQDRQFILSSKKLLLSDSGFYLCAWSVQTPNQPQHFGDGTRLSIL.

The V gene is TRBV29-1, the J gene TRBJ2-7, with D possibly TRBD2 on 7 matching bases. V lost 1 base to trimming and J lost 3 bases, with 16 bases between them. The CDR3 totals 15 residues. Germline CDR1 SQVTM, CDR2 ANQGSEA. Here the CDR3 DNA reads TGCAGCGTTGAAGGGGGCGGGGGCAGCTACTACGAGCAGTACTTC. Amino acid sequence: CSVEGGGGSYYEQYF.

The gene calls are TRBV2 and TRBJ2-3, with TRBD1 as a possible D gene (7 bases). Trimming removed 8 bases at V and 4 bases at J, with 13 bases between. The germline CDR1 and CDR2 sequences are SNHLY and FYNNEI. The CDR3 runs 13 residues. As DNA, the CDR3 is TGTGCCAGCCAGGGGGGATGGGCAGATACGCAGTATTTT. Protein product: CASQGGWADTQYF.

V gene TRBV29-1 combines with J gene TRBJ1-1; D gene ambiguous. Germline V lookup: CDR1 SQVTM, CDR2 ANQGSEA. This CDR3 is built from 10 residues. Trimming took off 4 bases at V and 8 bases at J, with 8 bases between the two ends. The CDR3 DNA reads as TGCAGCGTTGTTCATGTCGAAGCTTTCTTT. Translation: CSVVHVEAFF.

The chain carries TRBV30 and TRBJ2-2; TRBD2 matches 14 bases. In germline, CDR1 is GTSNPN, CDR2 SVGIG (reference sequence). The V and J ends lost 4 bases and 4 bases, in that order; junction bases with no gene match: 8. The CDR3 sequence is 17 residues long. As DNA, the CDR3 is TGTGCCTGGAAGACTAGCGGGGGGGCCCGAGGCACCGGGGAGCTGTTTTTT. This encodes CAWKTSGGARGTGELFF.

The V call is TRBV2, the J call TRBJ2-1; 8 bases fit TRBD2. J gave up 9 bases and V 4 bases, and 2 bases lay outside the gene matches. CDR1 is SNHLY and CDR2 is FYNNEI in the germline V gene. CDR3 length equals 12 residues. This CDR3 is CASSVRGAEQFF. The CDR3 bases are TGTGCCAGCAGTGTGCGGGGGGCTGAGCAGTTCTTC.

The CDR3 sequence: CASSQGAGLAGREQYF. DNA of the CDR3: TGTGCCAGCAGCCAAGGGGCCGGGCTAGCGGGGCGCGAGCAGTACTTC. The chain joins TRBV3-1 (or the pseudogene TRBV3-2) to TRBJ2-7, with 9 nucleotides matching TRBD2. Germline-derived CDR1 and CDR2 are LGHDT and YNNKEL (reference sequence). The CDR3 has 16 amino acids. The trim removed 1 base at V and 6 bases at J, leaving 10 bases unmatched.

This clone was recorded only once. This chain uses TRBV6-1 with TRBJ2-7; 9 positions match TRBD1. The CDR3 is 14 residues long. With V trimmed by 2 bases and J by 4 bases, 3 bases remained unmatched. CDR1 and CDR2 from the germline V gene are MNHNS and SASEGT. Here the CDR3 reads CASSEPGQGYEQYF. Written as DNA, the CDR3 is TGTGCCAGCAGTGAACCGGGACAGGGTTACGAGCAGTACTTC.

The CDR3 protein is CATSILLGETQYF. The CDR3 bases are TGTGCCACCAGCATCCTCTTGGGCGAGACCCAGTACTTC. The chain joins TRBV15 to TRBJ2-5; no reliable D call. The CDR3 has 13 amino acids. CDR1 is LNHNV and CDR2 is YYDKDF in the germline V gene (reference sequence). Between the trimmed V and J ends, which lost 4 bases and 5 bases, there was a span of 11 bases.

The chain carries TRBV7-9 and TRBJ2-5, with a possible D match to TRBD2 (7 bases). V was cut by 5 bases and J by 4 bases, with 26 bases left in between. From germline, CDR1 is SEHNR and CDR2 FQNEAQ (reference sequence). The CDR3 loop spans 18 amino acids. The CDR3 region has the DNA TGTGCCAGCAGCCCAAAGAGTTCGGGTCGGGGGGCCTTAGAGACCCAGTACTTC. Its protein is CASSPKSSGRGALETQYF.

This rearrangement joins TRBV7-2 to TRBJ2-3, with 9 bases lining up with TRBD1. The CDR3 is made up of 13 amino acids. Per the germline V gene, CDR1 is SGHTA and CDR2 is FQGNSA. The V gene end was trimmed by 5 bases and the J gene end by 6 bases; junction bases not matched to a gene: 3. The CDR3 DNA reads as TGTGCCAGCAGCCCCGACAGGGGGGATACGCAGTATTTT. Translation: CASSPDRGDTQYF.

This clone was detected a few times. V and J are TRBV20-1 and TRBJ2-2, with TRBD2 as a possible D gene (7 bases). The germline V gene has CDR1 DFQATT and CDR2 SNEGSKA (reference sequence). V was clipped by 3 bases and J by 0 bases, with 11 bases between them. The CDR3 is 15 residues long. This CDR3 is CSASWEGANTGELFF. CDR3 nucleotide sequence: TGCAGTGCTAGTTGGGAGGGGGCGAACACCGGGGAGCTGTTTTTT.